Listed below are T cell receptor beta chains from one sample, sequenced in a study of OX40 agonist ivuxolimab in advanced cancers. This table comes from immunoSEQ multiplex PCR, and its TCRdb copy is limited to in-frame clones, with some not included. The table shows 65,000 or so clones, with around four fifths occurring only once. This material consisted of CD4+ or CD8+ T cells sorted from blood, taken in a trial of the OX40 agonist ivuxolimab. The receptors derive from an adult with an advanced solid tumor such as melanoma, head and neck, liver or kidney cancer. CDR3s include the opening cysteine and the closing phenylalanine or tryptophan. D genes are given only for firm matches. Rows may omit the clone size; those that give it use once, few, many or a size class.

TRBV7-9	-	few	TRBJ2-5	CASSLVGVETQYF	TGTGCCAGCAGCTTAGTCGGGGTGGAGACCCAGTACTTC
TRBV7-3	-	once	TRBJ2-3	CASSNDPFTDTQYF	TGTGCCAGCAGCAACGATCCGTTTACAGATACGCAGTATTTT
TRBV7-9	-	-	TRBJ2-4	CASSQDGLINIQYF	TGTGCCAGCAGCCAAGACGGACTTATAAACATTCAGTACTTC
TRBV19	-	-	TRBJ2-3	CASRMTHASTDTQYF	TGTGCCAGTAGGATGACTCACGCTAGCACAGATACGCAGTATTTT
TRBV11-2	-	few	TRBJ2-7	CASSLTAGYEQYF	TGTGCCAGCAGCTTAACGGCGGGGTACGAGCAGTACTTC
TRBV18	-	-	TRBJ2-3	CASSPGDTGDTQYF	TGTGCCAGCTCACCCGGCGACACTGGGGATACGCAGTATTTT
TRBV19	-	-	TRBJ1-5	CASSSLDQPQHF	TGTGCCAGTAGTTCCTTAGATCAGCCCCAGCATTTT
TRBV9	-	-	TRBJ2-1	CASSVEGGSYNEQFF	TGTGCCAGCAGCGTAGAGGGGGGGAGCTACAATGAGCAGTTCTTC
TRBV21-1	-	once	TRBJ1-1	CASSKLFRVDTEAFF	TGTGCCAGCAGCAAATTATTCAGGGTTGACACTGAAGCTTTCTTT
TRBV28	-	-	TRBJ1-2	CASSLAGTAYGYTF	TGTGCCAGCAGTTTAGCCGGGACTGCCTATGGCTACACCTTC
TRBV11-2	-	-	TRBJ2-1	CASSLGSRYNEQFF	TGTGCCAGCAGCTTAGGCAGTCGTTACAATGAGCAGTTCTTC
TRBV6-4	-	-	TRBJ2-2	CASSDSETGELFF	TGTGCCAGCAGTGACTCGGAGACCGGGGAGCTGTTTTTT
TRBV27	TRBD2	once	TRBJ2-3	CASSTRTSGIQDTQYF	TGTGCCAGCAGTACGCGGACTAGCGGGATTCAAGATACGCAGTATTTT
TRBV13	-	-	TRBJ2-5	CASKGALGETQYF	TGTGCCAGCAAAGGGGCCCTGGGGGAGACCCAGTACTTC
TRBV6-5	TRBD1	-	TRBJ1-2	CASSSYRGRDGYTF	TGTGCCAGCAGTTCGTACAGGGGACGGGATGGCTACACCTTC
TRBV5-1	-	-	TRBJ2-6	CASSLFGRTSSGANVLTF	TGCGCCAGCAGCTTGTTCGGACGGACCTCTTCTGGGGCCAACGTCCTGACTTTC
TRBV28	-	-	TRBJ2-5	CASSWPLASEKEETQYF	TGTGCCAGCTCTTGGCCCCTCGCTAGCGAGAAAGAAGAGACCCAGTACTTC
TRBV4-3	-	-	TRBJ2-3	CASSQDYGSTHLTQYF	TGCGCCAGCAGCCAAGACTACGGATCCACACATCTTACGCAGTATTTT
TRBV5-1	-	once	TRBJ1-1	CASSPRGRAEASDTEAFF	TGCGCCAGCAGCCCGCGGGGAAGGGCCGAGGCTAGTGACACTGAAGCTTTCTTT
TRBV6-1	TRBD1	-	TRBJ2-7	CASSEFRQGRGEQYF	TGTGCCAGCAGTGAGTTTAGACAGGGACGGGGCGAGCAGTACTTC
TRBV6-6	TRBD2	-	TRBJ2-3	CASSYSSGTRTDTQYF	TGTGCCAGCAGTTACTCGAGCGGGACGCGCACAGATACGCAGTATTTT
TRBV4-3	-	-	TRBJ2-6	CASSQVFQGSGANVLTF	TGCGCCAGCAGCCAAGTGTTCCAGGGTTCCGGGGCCAACGTCCTGACTTTC
TRBV27	-	-	TRBJ2-7	CASSPRFGGLFYEQYF	TGTGCCAGCAGTCCCCGGTTCGGCGGCTTATTCTACGAGCAGTACTTC
TRBV6-4	TRBD1	-	TRBJ2-7	CASSDTGESYEQYF	TGTGCCAGCAGTGACACAGGGGAATCCTACGAGCAGTACTTC
TRBV27	-	-	TRBJ1-2	CASSLTIGPANYGYTF	TGTGCCAGCAGTTTAACGATTGGACCGGCTAACTATGGCTACACCTTC
TRBV7-6	TRBD1	once	TRBJ2-5	CASSSPGTAQESQYF	TGTGCCAGCAGCTCTCCCGGGACAGCCCAAGAGAGCCAGTACTTC
TRBV19	-	once	TRBJ2-3	CASNVGRGLSSDTQYF	TGTGCCAGTAACGTGGGACGGGGGCTTTCTTCAGATACGCAGTATTTT
TRBV28	-	once	TRBJ2-2	CIQAVKTGELFF	TGTATCCAAGCGGTAAAGACCGGGGAGCTGTTTTTT
TRBV5-1	-	-	TRBJ1-3	CASSPALSSGNTIYF	TGCGCCAGCAGCCCGGCCTTAAGCTCTGGAAACACCATATATTTT
TRBV11-1	-	-	TRBJ2-2	CASSRGGGGDTGELFF	TGTGCCAGCAGCCGAGGTGGAGGGGGGGACACCGGGGAGCTGTTTTTT
TRBV27	-	-	TRBJ1-5	CASSPLNSNQPQHF	TGTGCCAGCAGTCCCCTAAATAGCAATCAGCCCCAGCATTTT
TRBV25-1	TRBD1	-	TRBJ1-4	CASRPYGRQGREKLFF	TGTGCCAGCAGGCCCTATGGGAGACAGGGGCGGGAAAAACTGTTTTTT
TRBV5-4	-	-	TRBJ2-5	CASSLYIGGETQYF	TGTGCCAGCAGCTTGTATATAGGTGGGGAGACCCAGTACTTC
TRBV13	-	-	TRBJ2-1	CASSLGPGARMSNSEQFF	TGTGCCAGCAGCTTAGGCCCAGGGGCGCGTATGTCTAACAGTGAGCAGTTCTTC
TRBV14	-	-	TRBJ2-7	CASSQVHTTTGVLGRLANYEQYF	TGTGCCAGCAGCCAAGTCCACACGACCACGGGCGTTTTGGGCCGACTCGCTAACTACGAGCAGTACTTC
TRBV19	-	-	TRBJ2-2	CASSIWGAGELFF	TGTGCCAGTAGTATTTGGGGGGCCGGGGAGCTGTTTTTT
TRBV5-8	TRBD1	-	TRBJ2-7	CASSLPTGSYEQYF	TGTGCCAGCAGCCTGCCGACAGGGAGCTACGAGCAGTACTTC
TRBV18	-	-	TRBJ2-1	CASSPETVSYNEQFF	TGTGCCAGCTCACCGGAGACGGTCTCCTACAATGAGCAGTTCTTC
TRBV7-6	-	few	TRBJ2-1	CASSLGWGSEGNEQFF	TGTGCCAGCAGCTTAGGGTGGGGCTCGGAGGGGAATGAGCAGTTCTTC
TRBV23-1	TRBD1	-	TRBJ2-3	CASSQSIRTGAGTDTQYF	TGCGCCAGCAGTCAATCTATCAGGACAGGGGCGGGGACAGATACGCAGTATTTT
TRBV28	-	-	TRBJ2-7	CASSSADNYEQYF	TGTGCCAGCAGTTCCGCAGACAACTACGAGCAGTACTTC
TRBV5-8	-	few	TRBJ2-7	CASSSGVSSVVHYEQYF	TGTGCCAGCAGCTCAGGGGTCAGTTCGGTTGTACACTACGAGCAGTACTTC
TRBV7-6	-	-	TRBJ2-7	CASSLVGTGHEQYF	TGTGCCAGCAGCTTAGTTGGCACTGGCCACGAGCAGTACTTC
TRBV4-3	-	once	TRBJ2-7	CASSQELQLSYEQYF	TGCGCCAGCAGCCAAGAGCTACAGTTATCCTACGAGCAGTACTTC
TRBV27	-	-	TRBJ2-3	CASSLRRGASTDTQYF	TGTGCCAGCAGTTTAAGACGGGGTGCTAGCACAGATACGCAGTATTTT
TRBV27	-	-	TRBJ2-7	CASSLSVGINEQYF	TGTGCCAGCAGTTTATCGGTAGGGATCAACGAGCAGTACTTC
TRBV5-1	-	-	TRBJ2-3	CASSLGTDRDTQYF	TGCGCCAGCAGCTTGGGGACAGACAGGGATACGCAGTATTTT
TRBV30	-	-	TRBJ1-4	CAWSPRLGGEKLFF	TGTGCCTGGAGTCCCAGACTGGGGGGTGAAAAACTGTTTTTT
TRBV13	TRBD2	few	TRBJ2-7	CASSPLSGMVYEQYF	TGTGCCAGCAGCCCCCTTAGCGGGATGGTCTACGAGCAGTACTTC
TRBV19	TRBD1	-	TRBJ2-7	CASSMGQGAEEQYF	TGTGCCAGTAGTATGGGGCAGGGGGCGGAAGAGCAGTACTTC
TRBV4-3	-	few	TRBJ2-1	CASSHRRDYNEQFF	TGCGCCAGCAGCCACCGGAGGGACTACAATGAGCAGTTCTTC
TRBV7-2	TRBD1	-	TRBJ2-7	CASSPGTATYEQYF	TGTGCCAGCAGCCCAGGGACAGCTACCTACGAGCAGTACTTC
TRBV7-9	-	-	TRBJ2-5	CASTIRQETQYF	TGTGCCAGCACCATCCGGCAAGAGACCCAGTACTTC
TRBV6-5	-	-	TRBJ2-3	CASSNRVGDTQYF	TGTGCCAGCAGTAACAGGGTCGGTGATACGCAGTATTTT
TRBV7-9	-	-	TRBJ1-3	CASRLVRDLGNTIYF	TGTGCCAGCAGGCTCGTAAGAGATCTTGGAAACACCATATATTTT